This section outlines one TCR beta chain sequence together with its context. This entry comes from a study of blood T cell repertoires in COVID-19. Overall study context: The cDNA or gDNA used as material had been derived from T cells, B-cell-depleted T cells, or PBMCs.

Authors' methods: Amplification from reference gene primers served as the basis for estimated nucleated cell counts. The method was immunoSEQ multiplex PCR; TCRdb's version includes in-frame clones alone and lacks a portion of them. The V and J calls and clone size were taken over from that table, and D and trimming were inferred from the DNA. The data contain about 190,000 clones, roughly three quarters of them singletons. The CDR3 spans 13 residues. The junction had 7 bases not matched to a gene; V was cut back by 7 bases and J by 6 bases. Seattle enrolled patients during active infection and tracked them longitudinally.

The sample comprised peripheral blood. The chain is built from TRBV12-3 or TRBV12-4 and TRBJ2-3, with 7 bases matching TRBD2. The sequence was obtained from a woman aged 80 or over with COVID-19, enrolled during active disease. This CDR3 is CASTSSGPDTQYF. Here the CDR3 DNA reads TGTGCCAGCACTTCTAGCGGCCCTGATACGCAGTATTTT.